This T cell receptor (beta chain) was identified in a study of T cell responses to AZD1222 COVID-19 vaccine. Concerning this clone itself: What it binds is unknown.

Study-wide results and limits: Elevations in Spike-specific TCR breadth and depth followed administration of two AZD1222 doses.

The CDR3 extends over 11 amino acids. Per the germline V gene, CDR1 is SEHNR and CDR2 is FQNEAQ (reference sequence). V lost 3 bases and J lost 6, with 6 bases in between. Produced via immunoSEQ multiplex PCR; TCRdb's table is partial and in-frame only. The data contain 65,000 to 80,000 clones, roughly 90% of them seen just once; the ten biggest clones take up around 4%. The chain recombines TRBV7-9 with TRBJ2-7; D gene unclear. The TCR originated in an adult in good health. Source: peripheral blood, taken on day 0 of AZD1222 vaccination. CDR3 sequence (DNA): TGTGCCAGCAGCTTGGGTATCGAGCAGTACTTC. It specifies CASSLGIEQYF.